This TCR beta chain was sequenced for a study of CD8 T cells in Susac syndrome. Background on the study: Blood was drawn from patients with Susac syndrome. At that point, they were therapy-naive, on corticosteroids, or on intravenous immunoglobulin alone.

Sequencing targeted TCR beta in T cells from blood (CD8+ and CD4+). Germline V gene data show CDR1 as MNHEY and CDR2 as SVGAGI. Trimming stripped 3 bases from V and 7 bases from J, with 10 bases between. The CDR3 sequence is 13 residues long. Reverse transcription of roughly 0.5 to 1 ug RNA was carried out with random hexamers. An immunoSEQ multiplex PCR generated amplified TCR beta CDR3 products spanning 54 Vbeta and 13 Jbeta. TCRdb independently ran MiXCR on the immunoSEQ multiplex PCR reads; one entry per CDR3 protein. The data show 200,000 or so distinct CDR3 sequences, around 95% seen once. The V call is TRBV6-5, the J call TRBJ2-1, with D tentatively TRBD2 (6 bases). Material: CD8+ T cells from PBMCs. The sequence was collected from a human donor with Susac syndrome. CDR3: CASSYSGRNEQFF. The CDR3 DNA sequence: TGTGCCAGCAGTTATTCAGGGAGGAATGAGCAGTTCTTC.